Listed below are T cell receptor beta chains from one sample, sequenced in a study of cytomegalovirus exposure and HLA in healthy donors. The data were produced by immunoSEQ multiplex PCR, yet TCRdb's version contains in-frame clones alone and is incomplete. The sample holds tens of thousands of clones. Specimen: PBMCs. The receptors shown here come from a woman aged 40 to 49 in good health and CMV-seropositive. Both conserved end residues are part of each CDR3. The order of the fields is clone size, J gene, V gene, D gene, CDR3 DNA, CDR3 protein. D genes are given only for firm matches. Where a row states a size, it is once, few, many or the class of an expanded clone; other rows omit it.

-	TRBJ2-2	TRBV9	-	TGTGCCAGCAGCGTAGGGGCTAGAGGGAGACCCGGGGAGCTGTTTTTT	CASSVGARGRPGELFF
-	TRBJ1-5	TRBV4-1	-	TGCGCCAGCAGCCAAGGCCAGGGCAGTAGCAATCAGCCCCAGCATTTT	CASSQGQGSSNQPQHF
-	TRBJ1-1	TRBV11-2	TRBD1	TGTGCCAGCAGCTTAAGCTACAGGGGAAGCACTGAAGCTTTCTTT	CASSLSYRGSTEAFF
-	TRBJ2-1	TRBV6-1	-	TGTGCCAGCAGTGAAAGGCCTAGCCCCTACAATGAGCAGTTCTTC	CASSERPSPYNEQFF
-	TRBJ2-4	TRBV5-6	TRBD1	TGTGCCAGCAGCGGGACAGGGGGCAGAAACCTAGCCAAAAACATTCAGTACTTC	CASSGTGGRNLAKNIQYF
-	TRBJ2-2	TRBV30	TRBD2	TGTGCCTGGACTAGCGGGAGGGTCACCGGGGAGCCGTTTTTT	CAWTSGRVTGEPFF
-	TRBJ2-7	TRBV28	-	TGTGCCAGCAGTTTAAGGTTACGTCTAGCGTTCTCCTACGAGCAGTACTTC	CASSLRLRLAFSYEQYF
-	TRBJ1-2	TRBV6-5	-	TGTGCCAGCAGTGGCTCGGGGTATGGCTACACCTTC	CASSGSGYGYTF
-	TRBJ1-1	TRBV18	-	TGTGCCAGCTCAGTGACAGGGAACACTGAAGCTTTCTTT	CASSVTGNTEAFF
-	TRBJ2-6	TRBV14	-	TGTGCCAGCAGCCCACTGAAGGGGTCCGGGGCCAACGTCCTGACTTTC	CASSPLKGSGANVLTF
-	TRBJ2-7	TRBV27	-	TGTGCCAGCAAATCACTTTTTACAGGAGTCAGCTACGAGCAGTACTTC	CASKSLFTGVSYEQYF
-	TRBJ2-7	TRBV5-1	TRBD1	TGCGCCAGCAGCTTGAGGGGGACAGGGGGCGTCTACGAGCAGTACTTC	CASSLRGTGGVYEQYF
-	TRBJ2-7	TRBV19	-	TGTGCCAGTAGTTCTGGACAGCCGGGCTACGAGCAGTACTTC	CASSSGQPGYEQYF
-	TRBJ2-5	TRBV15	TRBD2	TGTGCCACCAGCATCCCTAGCGGGAGGGAAGAGACCCAGTACTTC	CATSIPSGREETQYF
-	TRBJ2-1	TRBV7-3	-	TGTGCCAGCAGCTCAGGAGACTCAAGGCGGGGTGAGCAGTTCTTC	CASSSGDSRRGEQFF
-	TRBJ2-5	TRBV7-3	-	TGTGCCAGCAGCTTAGCCCCGCGGGAGACCCAGTACTTC	CASSLAPRETQYF
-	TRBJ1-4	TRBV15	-	TGTGCCACCAGCAGAGATTTCCAGGAAAAACTGTTTTTT	CATSRDFQEKLFF
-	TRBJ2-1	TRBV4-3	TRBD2	TGCGCCAGCAGCCCCCGGGCTAGCGGGAGGGCGGATGAGCAGTTCTTC	CASSPRASGRADEQFF
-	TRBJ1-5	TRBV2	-	TGTGCCAGCAGTCTGACGGACTTAAATCAGCCCCAGCATTTT	CASSLTDLNQPQHF
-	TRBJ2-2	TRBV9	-	TGTGCCAGCAGCGCCCAGACCGGGGAGCTGTTTTTT	CASSAQTGELFF
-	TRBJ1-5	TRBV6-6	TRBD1	TGTGCCAGCAGTTACACTGGACAGGGACGGTCCCAGCATTTT	CASSYTGQGRSQHF
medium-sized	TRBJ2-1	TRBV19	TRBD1	TGTGCCAGTAGTACCCCGTGGGGACAGGGGAGGAATGAGCAGTTCTTC	CASSTPWGQGRNEQFF
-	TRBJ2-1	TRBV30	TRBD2	TGTGCCTGGTTACTAGCGGGCGATAATGAGCAGTTCTTC	CAWLLAGDNEQFF
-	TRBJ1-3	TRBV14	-	TGTGCCAGCAGCCAAGAACGAAACAGGTTCTCTGGAAACACCATATATTTT	CASSQERNRFSGNTIYF
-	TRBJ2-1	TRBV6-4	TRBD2	TGTGCCAGCAGTGACTCAGATAGCGGGAGTTCCTACAATGAGCAGTTCTTC	CASSDSDSGSSYNEQFF
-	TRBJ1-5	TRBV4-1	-	TGCGCCAGCAGCCAATGGCAGGGCAATCAGCCCCAGCATTTT	CASSQWQGNQPQHF